This entry describes one T cell receptor beta chain. Antigen: not known. TCR alpha and TCR beta cDNA libraries carrying sample barcodes and UMIs were produced by 5'RACE using constant-segment primers. TCRdb redid the calling of the 5' RACE reads with MiXCR, one entry per CDR3 protein. The profile covers roughly 180,000 distinct CDR3 sequences, with approximately 10% appearing a single time and 3.8% taken by the ten largest. The data were obtained in a study of T-cell memory formation after mild COVID-19. Germline CDR1 is SGDLS and CDR2 is YYNGEE. This CDR3 contains 14 residues. The V and J ends lost 0 bases and 4 bases respectively, with 10 bases between them. General study results and limits: Contracting CD8+ clones were enriched in EMRA, CD4+ mainly in CM and EM. CD4/CD8 balance characterized clones contracting day 15 to 85, and CD4+ skew characterized later expanders.

Sequencing input: PBMCs or a T cell subset sorted from them (not recorded which). This TCR came from a man between 18 and 35 years old who had mild COVID-19 (a few samples of this study predate the infection). Cell type and time point are not known. The rearrangement links TRBV9 to TRBJ1-2; tentative D call: TRBD1 (5 bases). The CDR3 DNA sequence: TGTGCCAGCAGCGTAGCGGAGGGGCTCTATGGCTACACCTTC. Translating it yields CASSVAEGLYGYTF.